One sample yielded the 12 T cell receptor beta chains listed below, sequenced in a study of blood T cell repertoires in COVID-19. This table comes from immunoSEQ multiplex PCR, and its TCRdb copy is limited to in-frame clones, with some not included. The top ten clones hold approximately 5.4% of a sample with more than 150,000 clones, 65% to 85% of them seen once. The sequencing input was peripheral blood. The receptors were sampled from a woman in her twenties or thirties with acute or convalescent COVID-19.

The V and J genes are TRBV19 and TRBJ2-3; D is unresolved. Trimming cost V 3 bases and J 4 bases, with 17 bases left between them. The CDR3 is 16 residues long. Germline V gene sequence: CDR1 LNHDA, CDR2 SQIVND (reference sequence). The CDR3 sequence: CASSIRQPPRPDTQYF. Written as DNA, the CDR3 is TGTGCCAGTAGTATTCGACAACCTCCACGGCCAGATACGCAGTATTTT.

The chain has TRBV4-1 and TRBJ1-6; 9 nucleotides line up with TRBD1. Trimming at V came to 3 bases and at J to 12 bases, leaving 6 bases not matched to a gene. This CDR3 is 14 amino acids long. Germline V gives CDR1 MGHRA, CDR2 YSYEKL. For the CDR3, the DNA is TGCGCCAGCAGCCACGACAGGGGGGTCAGACCCCTCCACTTT. Amino acids: CASSHDRGVRPLHF.

The gene calls are TRBV27 and TRBJ1-5; possibly TRBD1 for D (5 bases). The CDR3 has 15 amino acids. The ends were cut back, 4 bases at V and 3 bases at J, with 13 bases in the middle. Germline V gene lookup returns CDR1 MNHEY and CDR2 SMNVEV (reference sequence). The CDR3 is CASSSLEGANQPQHF. The CDR3 DNA reads TGTGCCAGCAGTTCGCTCGAAGGGGCCAATCAGCCCCAGCATTTT.

The rearrangement links TRBV7-6 to TRBJ1-2, with 12 positions matching TRBD1. CDR3 length equals 17 residues. CDR1 and CDR2 from the germline V gene are SGHVS and FNYEAQ. Trimming at V came to 5 bases and at J to 8 bases, leaving 15 bases not matched to a gene. CDR3 nucleotides: TGTGCCAGCAGCCCTAACTCACGGGACAGGGGGCGGTGGGGCTACACCTTC. It yields the protein CASSPNSRDRGRWGYTF.

The genes are TRBV7-9 and TRBJ1-2; no reliable D call. Trimming took off 5 bases at V and 7 bases at J, with 8 bases between the two ends. Germline lookup yields CDR1 SEHNR and CDR2 FQNEAQ (reference sequence). The length of the CDR3 is 11 residues. CDR3 nucleotides: TGTGCCAGCAGCCCCGGGGTTGGCTACACCTTC. Amino acids: CASSPGVGYTF.

The V call is TRBV25-1, the J call TRBJ2-1; 8 bases map to TRBD2. J was trimmed by 4 bases and V by 6 bases; bases with no gene match: 8. The V gene's germline CDR1 is MGHDK and CDR2 SYGVNS. This CDR3 is 15 amino acids long. The CDR3 nucleotides read TGTGCCAGCAGGATTCCGGGCGGGAGGTACAATGAGCAGTTCTTC. Its translation: CASRIPGGRYNEQFF.

V is TRBV29-1 and J is TRBJ2-7; 11 bases are a match to TRBD1. Trimming took 4 bases from V and 3 from J; bases not matched to a gene: 2. The CDR3 totals 13 residues. Looked up from germline, CDR1 is SQVTM and CDR2 is ANQGSEA. The CDR3 protein is CSVGGQGDYEQYF. The CDR3 DNA is TGCAGCGTTGGGGGACAGGGGGACTACGAGCAGTACTTC.

The V and J genes are TRBV10-3 and TRBJ1-5; tentative D call: TRBD1 (6 bases). The CDR3 contains 12 residues. The germline V gene encodes CDR1 ENHRY and CDR2 SYGVKD. The V end lost 10 bases, the J end lost 3 bases, and 10 bases lay between the germline ends. CDR3: CATRQDNQPQHF. CDR3 nucleotides: TGTGCCACCCGACAGGACAATCAGCCCCAGCATTTT.

The chain couples TRBV19 to TRBJ1-5, with 11 bases identical to TRBD1. With 5 bases clipped from V and 5 bases from J, the junction kept 5 bases outside the gene matches. The CDR3 consists of 15 residues. Germline CDR1 and CDR2: LNHDA and SQIVND (reference sequence). The DNA for the CDR3 is TGTGCCAGTAGTCTCGGGACAGGGGGGTATCAGCCCCAGCATTTT. The encoded protein is CASSLGTGGYQPQHF.

The chain combines TRBV5-8 with TRBJ2-3, with no clear D. Deletions cut 0 bases from V and 7 bases from J, with 12 bases between. The germline V gene has CDR1 SGHTS and CDR2 YDEGEE. The CDR3 length is 14 residues. CDR3 amino acids: CASSLGFGLHTQYF. The DNA of the CDR3 is TGTGCCAGCAGCTTGGGATTTGGCCTGCATACGCAGTATTTT.

The V gene is TRBV30, the J gene TRBJ1-6, with TRBD1 matching over 7 bases. Germline V CDR1 and CDR2: GTSNPN, SVGIG (reference sequence). The ends lost 5 bases at V and 10 bases at J; junction bases unmatched: 14. The CDR3 has 15 residues. The CDR3 protein is CAWAKSFRGDSPLHF. In DNA form, the CDR3 reads TGTGCCTGGGCCAAGAGTTTCAGGGGGGACTCACCCCTCCACTTT.

The chain links TRBV20-1 to TRBJ1-4, with D unclear. The germline V gene has CDR1 DFQATT and CDR2 SNEGSKA (reference sequence). The V gene lost 3 bases and the J gene lost 12 bases, with 17 bases spanning the gap. The CDR3 covers 13 residues. For the CDR3, the DNA is TGCAGTGCTAGTTTCCGTATCCTGGGAGAACTGTTTTTT. Protein: CSASFRILGELFF.